The rows below give T cell receptor beta chains drawn from one sample of a study of T cell changes during pregnancy in multiple sclerosis. Data came from immunoSEQ multiplex PCR; TCRdb stores just in-frame clones and leaves some out. This repertoire shows under 15,000 clones, 86% found once; its top ten account for approximately 15%. Sequences were derived from CD8+ T cells from peripheral blood mononuclear cells, sampled in the second trimester of pregnancy. The receptors here all came from a female donor in good health, enrolled as a control in a pregnancy study. Both conserved end residues are part of each CDR3.

j_gene: TRBJ2-2
v_gene: TRBV5-4
CDR3aa: CASRIGGLAGELFF

j_gene: TRBJ1-3
v_gene: TRBV10-3
CDR3aa: CAISESKGRGLIRNTIYF

j_gene: TRBJ2-3
v_gene: TRBV10-1
CDR3aa: CASSEVAGGSSTDTQYF

j_gene: TRBJ2-7
v_gene: TRBV29-1
CDR3aa: CSVFTGESYEQYF

j_gene: TRBJ2-2
v_gene: TRBV5-5
CDR3aa: CASSLRLASVDGELFF

j_gene: TRBJ2-1
v_gene: TRBV12-2
CDR3aa: CASRLAGGYNEQFF

j_gene: TRBJ2-3
v_gene: TRBV12-5
CDR3aa: CASGPGTGGTDTQYF

j_gene: TRBJ2-5
v_gene: TRBV7-9
CDR3aa: CASSQGLAGGKETQYF

j_gene: TRBJ1-6
v_gene: TRBV30
CDR3aa: CAWSDWQEASSPLHF

j_gene: TRBJ1-2
v_gene: TRBV6-5
CDR3aa: CASSSGTFYGYTF

j_gene: TRBJ2-1
v_gene: TRBV19
CDR3aa: CASSAGLAGLNAEQFF

j_gene: TRBJ2-3
v_gene: TRBV4-2
CDR3aa: CASSPGVAGETDTQYF

j_gene: TRBJ2-2
v_gene: TRBV5-1
CDR3aa: CASSLGQGAFKDTGELFF

j_gene: TRBJ1-5
v_gene: TRBV27
CDR3aa: CASSQGNNQPQHF

j_gene: TRBJ2-1
v_gene: TRBV7-2
CDR3aa: CASSLNRDNEQFF

j_gene: TRBJ2-1
v_gene: TRBV30
CDR3aa: CAWSVISGVGDEQFF

j_gene: TRBJ2-7
v_gene: TRBV4-3
CDR3aa: CASSQDLGTGSNEQYF

j_gene: TRBJ2-3
v_gene: TRBV5-6
CDR3aa: CASSSSDTQYF

j_gene: TRBJ2-7
v_gene: TRBV7-9
CDR3aa: CASSLAKGTWEQYF

j_gene: TRBJ2-7
v_gene: TRBV6-1
CDR3aa: CASSEAAGFNREQYF

j_gene: TRBJ2-3
v_gene: TRBV6-5
CDR3aa: CASSYSSSDTQYF

j_gene: TRBJ2-1
v_gene: TRBV27
CDR3aa: CASSSVRGHEYNEQFF

j_gene: TRBJ2-3
v_gene: TRBV6-4
CDR3aa: CASSAEEADTQYF

j_gene: TRBJ1-1
v_gene: TRBV19
CDR3aa: CASSIWSGTTNTEAFF

j_gene: TRBJ1-1
v_gene: TRBV2
CDR3aa: CATLTGNTEAFF

j_gene: TRBJ2-1
v_gene: TRBV7-9
CDR3aa: CASSLVSSGGPWFF

j_gene: TRBJ1-2
v_gene: TRBV5-6
CDR3aa: CASSLASPGPLYGYTF

j_gene: TRBJ1-4
v_gene: TRBV27
CDR3aa: CASSSEAADEKLFF

j_gene: TRBJ2-5
v_gene: TRBV30
CDR3aa: CAWSVGAGVETQYF

j_gene: TRBJ2-7
v_gene: TRBV7-9
CDR3aa: CASSSLRYEQYF

j_gene: TRBJ2-1
v_gene: TRBV19
CDR3aa: CASSRGLAGDNEQFF

j_gene: TRBJ1-1
v_gene: TRBV6-1
CDR3aa: CASTLQGAETTEAFF

j_gene: TRBJ1-2
v_gene: TRBV19
CDR3aa: CASSIDLEYSGYTF

j_gene: TRBJ1-1
v_gene: TRBV19
CDR3aa: CATGGASAGNTEAFF

j_gene: TRBJ2-1
v_gene: TRBV6-6
CDR3aa: CASIKVRGDNEQFF

j_gene: TRBJ1-1
v_gene: TRBV5-8
CDR3aa: CASIGWGTGALLNTEAFF

j_gene: TRBJ1-3
v_gene: TRBV6-1
CDR3aa: CASSDRSSGNTIYF